Detailed here is one T cell receptor (beta chain). The data are from a study of T cell changes during pregnancy in multiple sclerosis. Trimming took 2 bases from V and 8 from J, leaving 11 bases between them. This CDR3 spans 13 amino acids. Germline CDR1 WSHSY, CDR2 SAAADI. This table comes from immunoSEQ multiplex PCR, and its TCRdb copy is limited to in-frame clones, with some not included. The repertoire includes about 36,000 clones, 85% to 95% of them detected once, and around 0.4% sits in the top ten. The chain is built from TRBV10-2 and TRBJ2-3; maybe TRBD2 (6 bases). The source of this sequence is a female donor with multiple sclerosis, enrolled in a pregnancy study. Sequencing was performed on CD4+ T cells from peripheral blood mononuclear cells, taken in the first trimester of pregnancy. The CDR3 sequence: CASSEGPGGTQYF. Written as DNA, the CDR3 is TGCGCCAGCAGTGAGGGGCCCGGGGGTACGCAGTATTTT.